This T cell receptor beta chain appears in the sequencing data of a study of T cells after yellow fever vaccination. Universal primer sites and UMIs were introduced during 5'RACE template-switching synthesis of TCR cDNA. MiXCR was run by TCRdb on the 5' RACE reads, yielding one entry per CDR3 protein. The sample lists hundreds of thousands of distinct CDR3 sequences, 9% to 15% occurring once. The sequencing used PBMCs, collected on the day of the yellow fever booster vaccination. The TCR comes from a man aged 25-40 years who received the YFV17D yellow fever vaccine.

The CDR3 sequence: CSALQGAAGNTEAFF. CDR3 DNA sequence: TGCAGTGCTTTACAGGGTGCCGCGGGTAACACTGAAGCTTTCTTT. The rearrangement uses TRBV20-1 and TRBJ1-1, with D possibly matching TRBD1 (6 bases). V gave up 5 bases and J gave up 2 bases, with 18 bases separating them. The CDR3 runs to 15 residues. Germline CDR1 and CDR2: DFQATT and SNEGSKA (reference sequence).